This TCR beta chain was profiled in a study of T cell changes during pregnancy in multiple sclerosis. Sequenced by immunoSEQ multiplex PCR; TCRdb stores in-frame clones only, minus some. The top ten clones hold 0.65% to 0.9% of a sample with approximately 27,000 clones, more than 90% of them seen once. In regard to this clone: One junction end does not reproduce the germline sequence, and a read error may be involved.

This specimen was CD4+ T cells from peripheral blood mononuclear cells, taken in the first trimester of pregnancy. The source is a female donor with multiple sclerosis, enrolled in a pregnancy study.

Here the CDR3 reads CASSEVNGPRF. The CDR3 bases are TGTGCCAGCAGTGAAGTTAATGGGCCGCGATTT. This chain uses TRBV2 with TRBJ1-1; no clear D gene. The CDR3 loop spans 11 amino acids. Germline loops: CDR1 SNHLY, CDR2 FYNNEI. Together with reference TRBV2 and TRBJ1-1, the CDR3 gives the full variable domain: EPEVTQTPSHQVTQMGQEVILRCVPISNHLYFYWYRQILGQKVEFLVSFYNNEISEKSEIFDDQFSVERPDGSNFTLKIRSTKLEDSAMYFCASSEVNGPRFGQGTRLTVV.